Below, 23 T cell receptor beta chains from the same sample are listed, as sequenced in a study of early T cells in non-severe SARS-CoV-2 infection. One entry per CDR3 protein, called by TCRdb with MiXCR from the 5' RACE reads. The sample carries tens of thousands of distinct CDR3 sequences, 5.5% to 6.5% recorded once. Source material: whole blood. These receptors all come from an adult who was a healthcare worker with PCR-confirmed SARS-CoV-2 infection or an uninfected control (not recorded which).

V gene TRBV28 combines with J gene TRBJ2-7; 12 nucleotides align to TRBD2. The CDR3 loop spans 15 amino acids. Losses at the gene ends were 7 bases for V and 3 bases for J; bases not matched to a gene: 7. Germline V gives CDR1 MDHEN, CDR2 SYDVKM. The CDR3 is CASNQLAGGLYEQYF. The CDR3 DNA reads as TGTGCCAGCAACCAACTAGCGGGGGGCCTCTACGAGCAGTACTTC.

This clonotype was seen repeatedly, ten times or more. V gene TRBV5-1 combines with J gene TRBJ2-3, with D unresolved. Germline values: CDR1 SGHRS, CDR2 YFSETQ. The CDR3 is made up of 14 amino acids. V lost 3 bases to trimming and J lost 3 bases, with 11 bases between them. CDR3 loop: CASSSISRTDTQYF. The CDR3 coding sequence is TGCGCCAGCAGCTCTATCTCCCGGACAGATACGCAGTATTTT.

This clonotype came up many times. The J gene is TRBJ2-1, the V gene TRBV12-3 or TRBV12-4; 13 bases are shared with TRBD2. The V and J ends lost 4 bases and 6 bases, in that order; junction bases with no gene match: 6. This CDR3 has 16 residues. The CDR3 region is CASSSLAGGPVNEQFF. CDR3 sequence (DNA): TGTGCCAGCAGTTCACTAGCGGGGGGGCCGGTCAATGAGCAGTTCTTC.

In this sample, this clonotype turned up many times. This chain links TRBV28 with TRBJ2-7, with 7 nucleotides matching TRBD1. The trim removed 4 bases at V and 7 bases at J, leaving 25 bases unmatched. CDR1 is MDHEN, CDR2 SYDVKM, per germline. The CDR3 is 19 amino acids. Here the CDR3 DNA reads TGTGCCAGCAGTTCCCTTCTCCTGACAGGGCCGTCTATGGTGAGAGAGCAGTACTTC. Its translation: CASSSLLLTGPSMVREQYF.

Of note for this clonotype: A clone one base away is much larger, so this may be a read error. The chain joins TRBV13 to TRBJ1-2; no definite D call. The V and J ends lost 1 base and 2 bases respectively, with 14 bases between them. CDR3 length equals 16 residues. CDR1 and CDR2 from the germline V gene are PRHDT and FYEKMQ (reference sequence). The CDR3 protein is CASSLEVGMRNYGYTF. CDR3 in DNA: TGTGCCAGCAGCTTAGAAGTGGGGATGCGGAACTATGGCTACACCTTC.

This clonotype was detected a few times. This rearrangement joins TRBV28 to TRBJ2-7; TRBD2 matches 8 bases. This CDR3 region has 14 residues. Trimming removed 6 bases from V and 1 base from J; junction bases left unmatched: 5. Germline values: CDR1 MDHEN, CDR2 SYDVKM. The CDR3 loop reads CASRPGTRSYEQYF. Here the CDR3 DNA reads TGTGCCAGCAGGCCCGGGACTAGGTCCTACGAGCAGTACTTC.

This clonotype occurred many times. V gene TRBV11-2 combines with J gene TRBJ1-3; 8 bases match TRBD1. Germline values: CDR1 SGHAT, CDR2 FQNNGV. V was clipped by 3 bases and J by 4 bases; unmatched bases: 5. The CDR3 covers 15 residues. The CDR3: CASSFQGAKGNTIYF. The CDR3 region has the DNA TGTGCCAGCAGCTTCCAGGGGGCAAAAGGAAACACCATATATTTT. The full variable domain, its missing parts supplied by reference TRBV11-2 and TRBJ1-3, is EAGVAQSPRYKIIEKRQSVAFWCNPISGHATLYWYQQILGQGPKLLIQFQNNGVVDDSQLPKDRFSAERLKGVDSTLKIQPAKLEDSAVYLCASSFQGAKGNTIYFGEGSWLTVV.

The chain combines TRBV6-5 with TRBJ2-7, with 8 bases identical to TRBD2. CDR3 length equals 15 residues. With 4 bases clipped from V and 3 bases from J, the junction kept 8 bases outside the gene matches. Germline V gene data show CDR1 as MNHEY and CDR2 as SVGAGI. The CDR3 bases are TGTGCCAGCAGTTCCTCCCTAGCGGGCGGCTACGAGCAGTACTTC. Its translation is CASSSSLAGGYEQYF.

This clonotype appeared many times. Here the CDR3 reads CASSLFGVGGAQRNIQYF. In DNA, the CDR3 is TGTGCCAGCAGCTTATTCGGCGTAGGGGGGGCGCAGAGAAACATTCAGTACTTC. The chain recombines TRBV7-9 with TRBJ2-4; the D gene is possibly TRBD2 (7 bases). The V and J ends lost 2 bases and 6 bases respectively, with 23 bases between them. CDR1 and CDR2 from the germline V gene are SEHNR and FQNEAQ (reference sequence). The CDR3 is made up of 18 amino acids.

This clonotype has more than one count but fewer than ten. V and J are TRBV12-3 or TRBV12-4 and TRBJ2-5; weak D call: TRBD2 (5 bases). This CDR3 region has 13 residues. V lost 7 bases to trimming and J lost 6 bases, with 15 bases between them. Here the CDR3 DNA reads TGTGCCAGCACCAGCGGTGCGGGCAAGACCCAGTACTTC. Amino acid sequence: CASTSGAGKTQYF.

This clonotype has ten or more counts. V usage is TRBV20-1 and J usage is TRBJ1-6; D is undetermined. Germline CDR1 is DFQATT and CDR2 is SNEGSKA (reference sequence). CDR3 length equals 16 residues. V was clipped by 6 bases and J by 0 bases, with 15 bases between them. CDR3 bases: TGCAGTGCCTTCCTTGGGGAAGGCTCCTATAATTCACCCCTCCACTTT. It is translated as CSAFLGEGSYNSPLHF.

This clonotype was seen many times. V is TRBV12-3 or TRBV12-4 and J is TRBJ1-3; D is unclear. The V gene lost 4 bases and the J gene lost 4 bases, with 5 bases spanning the gap. The CDR3 has 12 residues. CDR3 nucleotides: TGTGCCAGCAGTTCGACAGGAAACACCATATATTTT. Its protein is CASSSTGNTIYF.

This clonotype was counted ten times or more. V gene TRBV6-1 combines with J gene TRBJ2-5; D is perhaps TRBD1 or TRBD2 (6 bases each). CDR3 size: 12 residues. The germline CDR1 and CDR2 sequences are MNHNS and SASEGT. V lost 8 bases to trimming and J lost 5 bases, with 12 bases between them. The CDR3 protein is CASQEGVETQYF. In DNA form, the CDR3 reads TGTGCCAGCCAGGAGGGGGTTGAGACCCAGTACTTC.

This clonotype was recorded many times. This chain connects TRBV30 to TRBJ2-6; D call uncertain. With 0 bases removed from V and 13 bases from J, the gap between germline ends came to 22 bases. The CDR3 has 16 residues. Germline V gene sequence: CDR1 GTSNPN, CDR2 SVGIG (reference sequence). CDR3 sequence (DNA): TGTGCCTGGAGTGTGAACCTCCGGACCCGCTCTCAAGTCCTGACTTTC. Translating it yields CAWSVNLRTRSQVLTF. Complete variable domain (other parts from reference TRBV30 and TRBJ2-6): SQTIHQWPATLVQPVGSPLSLECTVEGTSNPNLYWYRQAAGRGLQLLFYSVGIGQISSEVPQNLSASRPQDRQFILSSKKLLLSDSGFYLCAWSVNLRTRSQVLTFGAGSRLTVL.

In its sample, this clonotype was seen a few times. V and J are TRBV12-3 or TRBV12-4 and TRBJ2-1, with D uncertain. V dropped 6 bases and J dropped 7 bases, with 13 bases sitting between them. The CDR3 is made up of 13 amino acids. CDR3 in amino acids: CASSALVWNEQFF. DNA of the CDR3: TGTGCCAGCAGCGCCCTAGTATGGAATGAGCAGTTCTTC.

This clonotype was seen a handful of times. This sequence joins TRBV24-1 and TRBJ1-2, with 7 bases that match TRBD1. There are 14 residues in the CDR3. V dropped 7 bases and J dropped 7; count of bases not matched to a gene: 11. Germline V gene sequence: CDR1 KGHDR, CDR2 SFDVKD. The CDR3 here is CATSDRQGRFGYTF. For the CDR3, the DNA is TGTGCCACCAGCGATCGACAGGGACGCTTTGGCTACACCTTC.

Many counts were recorded for this clonotype. The V gene is TRBV28, the J gene TRBJ1-5; D not certain. Trimming left V 3 bases short and J 2 bases short, with 11 bases between. This CDR3 contains 15 residues. CDR1 and CDR2 from the germline V gene are MDHEN and SYDVKM. In nucleotides, the CDR3 is TGTGCCAGCAGTTTTTCCGACGTTGGCAATCAGCCCCAGCATTTT. Residues: CASSFSDVGNQPQHF.

This clonotype was detected ten times or more. Here the CDR3 DNA reads TGTGCCATCAGCAAGAGCGGACTAGCGGGGGATAATGAGCAGTTCTTC. This translates into CAISKSGLAGDNEQFF. The chain carries TRBV10-3 and TRBJ2-1; 13 bases are a match to TRBD2. CDR1 is ENHRY and CDR2 is SYGVKD in the germline V gene. Germline trimming cut 6 bases from V and 7 bases from J; bases unmatched to any gene: 9. The CDR3 is 16 residues long.

This clonotype occurred many times. J is TRBJ2-3 and V is TRBV6-5; 11 bases are shared with TRBD2. This CDR3 has 15 amino acids. Looked up from germline, CDR1 is MNHEY and CDR2 is SVGAGI. V dropped 6 bases and J dropped 1; count of bases not matched to a gene: 3. The CDR3 spells CASRGGLAGTDTQYF. The CDR3 bases are TGTGCCAGCAGGGGGGGACTAGCGGGCACAGATACGCAGTATTTT.

This clonotype has at least ten counts. V is TRBV2 and J is TRBJ2-1; 10 nucleotides match TRBD2. J lost 8 bases, V lost 5 bases, and 6 bases had no gene match. Germline V gene sequence: CDR1 SNHLY, CDR2 FYNNEI. The CDR3 has 14 amino acids. The CDR3 DNA reads TGTGCCAGCAGTCCGGGACTAGCGTTCGATGAGCAGTTCTTC. It is translated as CASSPGLAFDEQFF.

The sample holds many counts of this clonotype. The V call is TRBV4-3, the J call TRBJ1-1, with 9 positions matching TRBD1. The CDR3 runs to 18 residues. Germline loops: CDR1 LGHNA, CDR2 YSLEER. V lost 1 base, J lost 3 bases, and 12 bases stayed unmatched. The CDR3 loop reads CASSQVWTGVLSDTEAFF. Here the CDR3 DNA reads TGCGCCAGCAGCCAAGTGTGGACAGGGGTTTTGAGTGACACTGAAGCTTTCTTT.

This clonotype was detected many times. V and J are TRBV12-3 or TRBV12-4 and TRBJ2-1, with TRBD1 as a possible D gene (6 bases). The CDR3 is 17 amino acids. Trimming stripped 9 bases from V and 7 bases from J, with 28 bases between. The CDR3: CASSRVPTGKGVNEQFF. The CDR3 nucleotides are TGTGCCAGTTCCCGGGTCCCAACAGGGAAAGGGGTAAATGAGCAGTTCTTC.

In its sample, this clonotype was seen a few times. This sequence joins TRBV6-2 or TRBV6-3 and TRBJ2-2, with D hard to call. From germline, CDR1 is MNHEY and CDR2 SVGEGT. CDR3 length: 16 amino acids. The V end was cut by 4 bases, the J end by 6 bases, with 18 bases between. As DNA, the CDR3 is TGTGCCAGCAGTTTAGGACCCAAGTTGGGGTCCGGGGAGCTGTTTTTT. The encoded protein is CASSLGPKLGSGELFF.